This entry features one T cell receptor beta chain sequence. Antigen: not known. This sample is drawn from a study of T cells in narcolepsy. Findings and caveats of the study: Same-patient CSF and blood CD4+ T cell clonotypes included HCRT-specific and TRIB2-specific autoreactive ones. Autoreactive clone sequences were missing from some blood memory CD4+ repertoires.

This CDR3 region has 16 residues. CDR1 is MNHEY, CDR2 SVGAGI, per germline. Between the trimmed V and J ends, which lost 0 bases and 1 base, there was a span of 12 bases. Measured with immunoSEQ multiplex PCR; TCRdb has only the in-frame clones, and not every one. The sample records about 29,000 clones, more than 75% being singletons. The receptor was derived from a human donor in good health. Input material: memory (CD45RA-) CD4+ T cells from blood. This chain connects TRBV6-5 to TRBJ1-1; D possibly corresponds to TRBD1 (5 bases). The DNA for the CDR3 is TGTGCCAGCAGTTACTCGGGGGACTTTCGGAACACTGAAGCTTTCTTT. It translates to CASSYSGDFRNTEAFF.